This T cell receptor beta chain was documented in a study of shared clonotypes between healthy human individuals (dated by TCRdb to 2018 to 2020). The study in broad terms: The cohort comprised a couple of women and a few men aged 18 to 49 years. For each donor, CD4 naive and CD4 memory were each run on three plates, CD8 naive on two plates, and CD8 memory on one plate. To estimate repertoire size and how much clonotype sharing occurs between individuals, the study deeply sequenced the blood TCR repertoires of several healthy adults. Different laboratories and diverse techniques were used to prepare libraries and sequence TCR repertoires, to increase sequencing depth and limit assay-specific biases. Each donor's leukapheresis produced roughly between roughly 0.85 and 9 billion PBMCs.

A remark on this clone: This clone's antigen is unknown. Base qualities are not provided; no much larger clone lies one nucleotide away.

Donors were healthy HIV-negative adults with no recently reported acute infections or vaccinations. Only Caucasian adults living in Nashville, Tennessee, USA were represented among the donors. CD4+ T cells were enriched through magnetic negative selection, after which naive cells were positively selected on CD45RA and the remaining negative fraction served as the memory subset. Blood was collected by leukapheresis, and PBMCs were isolated by Ficoll-Histopaque density gradient centrifugation and then cryopreserved in liquid nitrogen vapor phase. Purity and quantity of every magnetically sorted T cell population were checked by analytical flow cytometry. Genomic DNA was isolated from every sorted fraction and measured by UV absorbance on a Nanodrop 2000c. Beyond this particular receptor, the publication reports: Compared with non-shared clonotypes, clonotypes shared by all four sorted-subset donors had higher generation probabilities. Because the study included only a small number of donors, the genetic and exposure-history diversity represented was limited. Even with the large sequencing depth, rarefaction of the sorted-subset datasets indicated that sequencing was incomplete. Sampling was restricted to blood, and TCR repertoires in tissues likely differ from the TCR repertoires found in blood. Across a handful of donors, roughly 5% of naive CD4, roughly 3.3% of naive CD8, under 2.5% of memory CD4, and 0.4% of memory CD8 clonotypes were shared. Larger estimated clonotype richness was generally found for naive subsets than for memory subsets. Based on pairwise subsampling, the degree of clonotype sharing among donors was expected to be affected by sequencing depth.

Trimming costs V 1 base and J 2 bases, and their ends lie 8 bases apart. From the germline V gene (reference sequence), CDR1 is LNHDA and CDR2 is SQIVND. The CDR3 has 14 amino acids, counting the end cysteine and phenylalanine. Only the CDR3 DNA stays, 42 bases, in frame from base 1. Using the deep immunoSEQ assay, multiplex PCR amplified TCR CDR3 regions from genomic DNA. Extracted genomic DNA from each cell subset was spread evenly across all wells of several immunoSEQ 96-well plates, with each plate serving as a replicate. Each replicate PCR for sorted subsets received roughly 0.2 ug genomic DNA, equal to about 30,000 T cell genomes. Purified libraries were measured with a Qubit 3.0 fluorometer, size-checked on a Bioanalyzer 2100, and measured again with the KAPA Library Quantification kit. A separate single-read 150-cycle Illumina NextSeq 550 flow cell was used to sequence each immunoSEQ 96-well plate. Turning to the authors' computational methods: Because the immunoSEQ output included only junctional sequences and no quality scores, the filtering could not be the same as the filtering used for full-length reads. Sequences were annotated with PyIR, a Python wrapper for IgBLAST v1.9, and V/J genes and CDR3 were assigned using IMGT germline references. Any read was removed if the V/J assignment was weak (E-value above 1e-6), the CDR3 was missing, or the read contained stop codons, out-of-frame junctions, or ambiguous translated residues. V3J clonotypes were defined by identical inferred V gene, J gene, and CDR3 amino acid sequence. To compute the percentage overlap between repertoires, the number of shared unique clonotypes was divided by the size of the smaller repertoire. Richness of each repertoire was evaluated using RTK rarefaction, the Chao1 estimator, and Recon v2.1 estimates of unobserved clonotypes. Generation probabilities for all TCRbeta clonotypes obtained by the gDNA method from a handful of donors were computed using OLGA. Here the immuneACCESS table is served through TCRdb, limited to in-frame sequences with V and J called. Missing clones are a known gap in these copies; in checked studies unresolved V genes cover under half, and the rest lacks a known reason. The V and J calls and the clone size are those of that table, but D and trimming were determined from the DNA. In this sample the table shows some 2,500,000 clones, approximately 94% of which occur a single time. Around 0.4% of the sample rests with the top ten.

The sequence came from a man aged 18 to 30 in good health. Some clones in this sample may be carry-over from other donors' samples. The sequencing sample was made of naive CD4+ T cells from PBMCs. Explained via the paper, the cell subset or site label denotes: CD45RA+ positively selected. In this chain, TRBV19 is recombined with TRBJ1-2, with the D gene not confidently named. Here is the DNA: TGTGCCAGTAGTATAGTCAGGAACAACTATGGCTACACCTTC. Protein translation: CASSIVRNNYGYTF.